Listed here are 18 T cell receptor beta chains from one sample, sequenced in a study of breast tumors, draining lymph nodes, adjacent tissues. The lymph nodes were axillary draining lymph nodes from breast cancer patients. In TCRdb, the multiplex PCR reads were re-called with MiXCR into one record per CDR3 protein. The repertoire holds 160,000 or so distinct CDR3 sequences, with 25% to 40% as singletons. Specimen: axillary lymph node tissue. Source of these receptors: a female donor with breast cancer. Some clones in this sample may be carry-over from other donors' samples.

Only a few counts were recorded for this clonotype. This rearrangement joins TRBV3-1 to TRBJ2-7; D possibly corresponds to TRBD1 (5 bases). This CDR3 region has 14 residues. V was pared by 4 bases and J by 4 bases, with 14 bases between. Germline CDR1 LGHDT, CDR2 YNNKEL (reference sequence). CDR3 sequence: CASSPTRTPYEQYF. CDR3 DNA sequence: TGTGCCAGCAGCCCGACCCGGACACCGTACGAGCAGTACTTC.

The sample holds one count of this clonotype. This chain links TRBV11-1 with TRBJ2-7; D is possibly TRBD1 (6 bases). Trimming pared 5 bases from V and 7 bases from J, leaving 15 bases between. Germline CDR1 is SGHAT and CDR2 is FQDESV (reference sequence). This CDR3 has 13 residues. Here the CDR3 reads CASSLQQGWEQYF. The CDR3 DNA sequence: TGTGCCAGCAGCCTCCAACAGGGATGGGAGCAGTACTTC.

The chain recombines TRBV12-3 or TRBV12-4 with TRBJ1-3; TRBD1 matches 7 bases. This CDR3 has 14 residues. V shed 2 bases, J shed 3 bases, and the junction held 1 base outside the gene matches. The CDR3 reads CASSLRDSGNTIYF. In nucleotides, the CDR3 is TGTGCCAGCAGTTTAAGGGACAGTGGAAACACCATATATTTT.

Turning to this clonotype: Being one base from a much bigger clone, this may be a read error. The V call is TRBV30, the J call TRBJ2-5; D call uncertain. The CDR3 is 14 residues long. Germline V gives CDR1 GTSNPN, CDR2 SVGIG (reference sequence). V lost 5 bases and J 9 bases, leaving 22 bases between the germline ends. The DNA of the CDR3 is TGTGCCTGGGGTCGGCAGGCCCTATCGAAGGCCCAGTACTTC. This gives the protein CAWGRQALSKAQYF.

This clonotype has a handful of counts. The CDR3 reads CASRRTGTDYGGYTF. CDR3 nucleotides: TGTGCCAGCAGGAGAACCGGGACCGACTATGGAGGCTACACCTTC. The chain recombines TRBV6-2 or TRBV6-3 with TRBJ1-2, with D possibly TRBD1 on 5 matching bases. Germline V CDR1 and CDR2: MNHEY, SVGEGT. With 6 bases removed from V and 8 bases from J, the gap between germline ends came to 22 bases. There are 15 residues in the CDR3.

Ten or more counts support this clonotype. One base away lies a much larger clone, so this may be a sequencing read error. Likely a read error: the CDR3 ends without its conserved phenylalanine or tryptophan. CDR3 loop: CASSFAGGAETQYL. The CDR3 coding sequence is TGTGCCAGCAGCTTCGCAGGGGGCGCAGAGACCCAGTACCTC. This sequence joins TRBV7-8 and TRBJ2-5; 8 positions agree with TRBD1. CDR3 length: 14 amino acids. Germline CDR1 is SGHVS and CDR2 is FQNEAQ. V dropped 3 bases and J dropped 4; count of bases not matched to a gene: 4.

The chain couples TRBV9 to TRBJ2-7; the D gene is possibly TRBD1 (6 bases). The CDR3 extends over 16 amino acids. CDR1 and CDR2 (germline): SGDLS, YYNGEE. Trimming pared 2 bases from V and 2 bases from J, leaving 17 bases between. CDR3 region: CASSVLAGTPTYEQYF. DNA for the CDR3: TGTGCCAGCAGCGTTCTCGCCGGGACACCTACCTACGAGCAGTACTTC.

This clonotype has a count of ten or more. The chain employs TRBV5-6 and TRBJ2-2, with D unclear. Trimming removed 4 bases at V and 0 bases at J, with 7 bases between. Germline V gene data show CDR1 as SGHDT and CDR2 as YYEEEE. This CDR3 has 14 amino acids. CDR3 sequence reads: CASSRQANTGELFF. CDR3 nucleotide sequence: TGTGCCAGCAGCAGGCAGGCGAACACCGGGGAGCTGTTTTTT.

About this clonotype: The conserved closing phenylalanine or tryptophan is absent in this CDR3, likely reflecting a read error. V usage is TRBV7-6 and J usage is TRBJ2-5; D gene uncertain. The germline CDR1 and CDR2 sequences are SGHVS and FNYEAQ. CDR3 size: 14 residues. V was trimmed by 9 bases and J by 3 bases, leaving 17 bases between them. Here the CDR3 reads CASSDRRSEETQYL. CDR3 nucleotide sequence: TGTGCCAGTAGTGATCGACGCTCTGAAGAGACCCAGTACCTC.

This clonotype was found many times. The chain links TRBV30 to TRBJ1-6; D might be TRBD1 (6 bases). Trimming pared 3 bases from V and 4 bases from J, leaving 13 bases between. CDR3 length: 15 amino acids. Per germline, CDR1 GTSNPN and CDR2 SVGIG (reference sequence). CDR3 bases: TGTGCCTGGAGAGACGGGGGCTCTTATAATTCACCCCTCCACTTT. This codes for CAWRDGGSYNSPLHF.

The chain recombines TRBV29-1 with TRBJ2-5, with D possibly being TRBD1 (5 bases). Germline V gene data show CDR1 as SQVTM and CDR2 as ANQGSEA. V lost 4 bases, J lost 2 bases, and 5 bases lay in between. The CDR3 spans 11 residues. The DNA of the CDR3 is TGCAGCGTTGGACAGCAAGAGACCCAGTACTTC. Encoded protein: CSVGQQETQYF. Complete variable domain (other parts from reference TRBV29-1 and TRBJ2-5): SAVISQKPSRDICQRGTSLTIQCQVDSQVTMMFWYRQQPGQSLTLIATANQGSEATYESGFVIDKFPISRPNLTFSTLTVSNMSPEDSSIYLCSVGQQETQYFGPGTRLLVL.

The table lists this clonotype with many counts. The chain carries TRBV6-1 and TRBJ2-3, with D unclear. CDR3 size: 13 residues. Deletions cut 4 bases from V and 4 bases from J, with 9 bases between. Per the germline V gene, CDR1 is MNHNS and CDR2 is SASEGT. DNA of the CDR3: TGTGCCAGCAGTGGAACCGAGGCAGATACGCAGTATTTT. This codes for CASSGTEADTQYF.

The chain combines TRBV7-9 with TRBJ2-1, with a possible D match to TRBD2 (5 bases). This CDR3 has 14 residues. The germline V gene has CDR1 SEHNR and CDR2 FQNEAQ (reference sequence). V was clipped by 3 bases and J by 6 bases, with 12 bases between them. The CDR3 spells CASSFGLLGNEQFF. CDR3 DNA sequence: TGTGCCAGCAGCTTCGGACTCCTGGGCAATGAGCAGTTCTTC.

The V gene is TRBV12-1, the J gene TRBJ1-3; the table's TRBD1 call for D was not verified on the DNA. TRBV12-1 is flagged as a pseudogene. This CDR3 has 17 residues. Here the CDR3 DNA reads TGTGCCAGCAGCTTTGCGGGACAGGGGGCGTCTGGAAACACCATATATTTT. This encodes CASSFAGQGASGNTIYF.

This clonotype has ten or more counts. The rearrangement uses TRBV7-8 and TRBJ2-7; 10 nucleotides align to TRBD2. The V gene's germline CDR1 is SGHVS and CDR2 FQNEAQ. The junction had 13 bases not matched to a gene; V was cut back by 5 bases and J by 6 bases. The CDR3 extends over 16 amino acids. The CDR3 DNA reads TGTGCCAGCAGCCCGAGAGCGGGGGGGACCCTCGTCGAGCAGTACTTC. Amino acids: CASSPRAGGTLVEQYF.

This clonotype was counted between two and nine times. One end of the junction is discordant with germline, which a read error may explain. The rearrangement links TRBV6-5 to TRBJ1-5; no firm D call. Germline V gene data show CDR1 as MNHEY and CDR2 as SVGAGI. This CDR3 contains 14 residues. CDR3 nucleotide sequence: TGTGCCAGCAGTCACTCATTCGGAGATCAGCCCCAGCATTTT. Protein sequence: CASSHSFGDQPQHF.

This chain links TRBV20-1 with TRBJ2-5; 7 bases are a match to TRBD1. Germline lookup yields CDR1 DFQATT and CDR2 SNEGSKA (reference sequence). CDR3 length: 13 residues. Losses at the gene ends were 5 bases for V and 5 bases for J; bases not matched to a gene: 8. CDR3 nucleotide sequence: TGCAGTGCTCTGGACCCAGGGGGTGAGACCCAGTACTTC. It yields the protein CSALDPGGETQYF.

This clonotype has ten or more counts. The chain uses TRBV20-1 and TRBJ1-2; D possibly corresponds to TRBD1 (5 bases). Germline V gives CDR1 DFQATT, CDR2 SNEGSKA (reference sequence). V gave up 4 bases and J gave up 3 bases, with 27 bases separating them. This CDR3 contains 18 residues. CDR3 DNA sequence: TGCAGTGCTACCTCAGTAGATCTACAGGAGAGAATTGACTATGGCTACACCTTC. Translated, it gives CSATSVDLQERIDYGYTF.